The 29 T cell receptor beta chains in this list originate from one sample, sequenced in a study of post-analysis software for immune sequencing data (dated by TCRdb to between 2014 and 2017). The study at large found these results: Patients showed significantly higher frequencies than controls for five TRBV segments, among them TRBV5-6, TRBV5-1 and TRBV20-1.

Their target antigens are unknown. The library was obtained by PCR. Sequencing took place on an Illumina HiSeq 2500. To reduce PCR and sequencing biases, unique molecular identifiers were incorporated into the TCR beta cDNA libraries. TCRdb reran the public reads through fastp at Q25 and MiXCR, keeping productive beta chains. Merged by CDR3 protein, the rows form single entries marked with the most common genes and DNA. Within this sample are about 770,000 distinct CDR3 sequences, with around 42% of them counted one time only. The ten largest clones take up just under 5% of the sample. Material for sequencing was blood. Source of these receptors: a girl aged 5-17 years with multiple sclerosis.

V is TRBV9 and J is TRBJ2-7; 8 positions match TRBD2. Germline V gene sequence: CDR1 SGDLS, CDR2 YYNGEE. V trimming: 4 bases; J trimming: 3 bases; junction bases outside the gene matches: 9. CDR3 length: 15 residues. The chain's CDR3 is CASSSSGTRVYEQYF. The CDR3 DNA is TGTGCCAGCAGCTCCTCCGGGACTAGGGTCTACGAGCAGTACTTC.

This rearrangement joins TRBV9 to TRBJ2-5; 10 nucleotides match TRBD1. The germline CDR1 and CDR2 sequences are SGDLS and YYNGEE. The CDR3 has 15 amino acids. V shed 3 bases and J 0 bases; nucleotides not matched to a gene: 2. CDR3 nucleotide sequence: TGTGCCAGCAGCGGACAGGGGGCGTACCAAGAGACCCAGTACTTC. Its translation: CASSGQGAYQETQYF.

This chain links TRBV20-1 with TRBJ2-5; D not resolved. The germline V gene has CDR1 DFQATT and CDR2 SNEGSKA (reference sequence). V lost 3 bases, J lost 5 bases, and 13 bases lay in between. The length of the CDR3 is 13 residues. The CDR3 DNA sequence: TGCAGTGCTAGCCTTTACCTTGCGGAGACCCAGTACTTC. Protein: CSASLYLAETQYF.

This clonotype was counted a few times. The V and J genes are TRBV29-1 and TRBJ2-3; TRBD2 might be the D (6 bases). V lost 4 bases and J 6 bases, leaving 20 bases between the germline ends. This CDR3 region has 15 residues. Germline CDR1 SQVTM, CDR2 ANQGSEA. As DNA, the CDR3 is TGCAGCGTTGCCATCTCCGGGACTCAGGTTGATACGCAGTATTTT. Translating it yields CSVAISGTQVDTQYF.

The rearrangement uses TRBV21-1 and TRBJ1-1; TRBD1, the table's D call, was not compared with the DNA. TRBV21-1 represents a pseudogene. The CDR3 covers 13 residues. In DNA form, the CDR3 reads TGTGCCAGCAGGAATATACAGGATAGGGAAGCTTTCTTT. This encodes CASRNIQDREAFF.

The rearrangement links TRBV5-6 to TRBJ2-5; 12 positions match TRBD2. From germline, CDR1 is SGHDT and CDR2 YYEEEE. The junction had 4 bases not matched to a gene; V was cut back by 2 bases and J by 2 bases. This CDR3 comprises 16 residues. The CDR3 bases are TGTGCCAGCAGCTTCCGAGGACTAGCGGGACAAGAGACCCAGTACTTC. Translating it yields CASSFRGLAGQETQYF.

Here the CDR3 DNA reads TGTGCCAGCAGCCAGACAGGGTGGACCTACGAGCAGTACTTC. Translation gives CASSQTGWTYEQYF. The V and J genes are TRBV12-3 or TRBV12-4 and TRBJ2-7; TRBD1 matches 7 bases. V shed 6 bases and J 2 bases; nucleotides not matched to a gene: 7. The CDR3 contains 14 residues.

A few counts support this clonotype. This may arise from a read error, as a much more abundant clone is one base away. The V and J genes are TRBV20-1 and TRBJ2-5; 15 bases map to TRBD2. Per the germline V gene, CDR1 is DFQATT and CDR2 is SNEGSKA (reference sequence). The trim removed 7 bases at V and 4 bases at J, leaving 16 bases unmatched. This CDR3 contains 18 residues. In DNA, the CDR3 is TGCAGTGTTAGTCGCGACGGAGGGACTAGCGGGAGGTCAGAGACCCAGTACTTC. Translation gives CSVSRDGGTSGRSETQYF.

The V call is TRBV15, the J call TRBJ2-1; 10 nucleotides agree with TRBD2. In germline, CDR1 is LNHNV, CDR2 YYDKDF (reference sequence). This CDR3 comprises 15 residues. Losses at the gene ends were 5 bases for V and 10 bases for J; bases not matched to a gene: 11. CDR3 bases: TGTGCCACCAGCCCCTTGATAGCGGGGGGCAACGAGCAGTTCTTC. Residues: CATSPLIAGGNEQFF.

V usage is TRBV15 and J usage is TRBJ1-2; tentatively, D is TRBD1 (6 bases). The CDR3 covers 16 residues. Germline V CDR1 and CDR2: LNHNV, YYDKDF (reference sequence). Trimming cost V 2 bases and J 4 bases, with 17 bases left between them. CDR3: CATSRTRHGQRYGYTF. CDR3 nucleotides: TGTGCCACCAGCAGAACGCGCCATGGACAGCGCTATGGCTACACCTTC.

This clonotype was picked up a small number of times. The chain recombines TRBV13 with TRBJ1-2, with 10 positions matching TRBD1. Germline CDR1 and CDR2: PRHDT and FYEKMQ (reference sequence). The ends lost 5 bases at V and 3 bases at J; junction bases unmatched: 6. This CDR3 has 15 residues. CDR3 coding DNA: TGTGCCAGCAGCCCCAGGGACAGGGGTCACTATGGCTACACCTTC. Translated: CASSPRDRGHYGYTF.

This clonotype was observed a handful of times. The gene calls are TRBV28 and TRBJ2-7; a possible D gene is TRBD1 (5 bases). CDR3 length: 14 amino acids. Germline-derived CDR1 and CDR2 are MDHEN and SYDVKM. Trimming pared 4 bases from V and 2 bases from J, leaving 12 bases between. In DNA, the CDR3 is TGTGCCAGCAGTTATGACAGCATTCCCTACGAGCAGTACTTC. It encodes CASSYDSIPYEQYF.

The rearrangement uses TRBV11-2 and TRBJ2-1; no firm D call. Germline V gene data show CDR1 as SGHAT and CDR2 as FQNNGV. The CDR3 has 13 amino acids. V shed 5 bases and J shed 3 bases, with 8 bases lying between them. The CDR3, as DNA: TGTGCCAGCAGCACGGGTCACTACAATGAGCAGTTCTTC. It codes for CASSTGHYNEQFF.

As DNA, the CDR3 is TGTGCCAGCAGCCAGGGGGTTGACGCCCCCATCTACGAGCAGTACTTC. Its translation is CASSQGVDAPIYEQYF. The gene calls are TRBV28 and TRBJ2-7, with 7 bases identical to TRBD1. This CDR3 is built from 16 residues. V was clipped by 6 bases and J by 3 bases; unmatched bases: 14. Germline lookup yields CDR1 MDHEN and CDR2 SYDVKM.

This rearrangement joins TRBV4-2 to TRBJ2-7; D is unresolved. The V end was cut by 0 bases, the J end by 4 bases, with 10 bases between. This CDR3 has 14 residues. The germline V gene has CDR1 LGHNA and CDR2 YNFKEQ. This chain's CDR3 is CASSQDRADYEQYF. CDR3 nucleotides: TGTGCCAGCAGCCAAGATCGGGCAGATTACGAGCAGTACTTC.

The chain uses TRBV24-1 and TRBJ1-2; D possibly corresponds to TRBD1 (6 bases). The CDR3 contains 14 residues. Trimming shortened V by 5 bases and J by 8 bases, and 17 bases separated the two germline ends. CDR1 KGHDR and CDR2 SFDVKD come from the germline V gene. CDR3 sequence reads: CATSGTDRTAGYTF. CDR3 bases: TGTGCCACCAGTGGGACAGACAGGACGGCCGGCTACACCTTC.

This clonotype was recorded a few times. The CDR3 protein is CASSYLGSGSDEQYF. The CDR3 DNA is TGTGCCAGCAGTTACCTCGGGAGTGGTAGCGACGAGCAGTACTTC. The V call is TRBV6-6, the J call TRBJ2-5, with D perhaps TRBD2 (6 bases). The J call is uncertain, as TRBJ2-7 better fits the DNA end. Germline V gives CDR1 MNHNY, CDR2 SVGAGI (reference sequence). The CDR3 consists of 15 residues.

The chain employs TRBV4-2 and TRBJ2-1; D unresolved. This CDR3 has 16 residues. Germline CDR1 LGHNA, CDR2 YNFKEQ. V lost 2 bases, J lost 4 bases, and 15 bases lay in between. CDR3 loop: CASSQTPGGLYNEQFF. CDR3 nucleotides: TGTGCCAGCAGCCAAACGCCCGGCGGCCTTTACAATGAGCAGTTCTTC.

The CDR3 region is CASSSVHNEQFF. CDR3 DNA sequence: TGTGCCAGCAGCTCGGTTCACAATGAGCAGTTCTTC. The genes are TRBV7-9 and TRBJ2-1; D is ambiguous. V was cut by 4 bases and J by 5 bases, with 6 bases left in between. Germline V gene sequence: CDR1 SEHNR, CDR2 FQNEAQ (reference sequence). This CDR3 is 12 amino acids long.

The chain recombines TRBV7-6 with TRBJ2-7; the D gene is possibly TRBD1 (6 bases). Trimming stripped 5 bases from V and 0 bases from J, with 17 bases between. The CDR3 has 16 residues. The germline V gene encodes CDR1 SGHVS and CDR2 FNYEAQ. Written as DNA, the CDR3 is TGTGCCAGCAGCCAGGGGTCGGGACACAACTCCTACGAGCAGTACTTC. The encoded protein is CASSQGSGHNSYEQYF.

This clonotype appeared a few times. The rearrangement uses TRBV29-1 and TRBJ2-1; D gene ambiguous. CDR3 length: 16 residues. V was trimmed by 6 bases and J by 0 bases, leaving 18 bases between them. Germline V gives CDR1 SQVTM, CDR2 ANQGSEA. The CDR3 sequence: CSVTSVALISYNEQFF. In DNA form, the CDR3 reads TGCAGCGTGACCAGCGTGGCCCTGATCTCCTACAATGAGCAGTTCTTC.

This clonotype was seen a single time. The chain combines TRBV7-8 with TRBJ1-5; D call uncertain. V lost 5 bases and J lost 0, with 8 bases in between. This CDR3 comprises 14 residues. Germline CDR1 reads SGHVS; CDR2 reads FQNEAQ. CDR3 DNA sequence: TGTGCCAGCAGCGCAGGAGATAGCAATCAGCCCCAGCATTTT. Its translation is CASSAGDSNQPQHF.

This clonotype appeared a few times. The chain combines TRBV6-1 with TRBJ1-1, with TRBD1 identical over 8 bases. The germline V gene encodes CDR1 MNHNS and CDR2 SASEGT. The CDR3 has 15 residues. With V trimmed by 0 bases and J by 11 bases, 11 bases remained unmatched. Here the CDR3 reads CASSEATGTGERAFF. The CDR3 region has the DNA TGTGCCAGCAGTGAAGCCACCGGGACAGGCGAACGTGCTTTCTTT.

The gene calls are TRBV24-1 and TRBJ2-3, with D perhaps TRBD2 (5 bases). The germline V and J ends were trimmed by 0 bases and 2 bases, with 11 bases remaining between them. Germline CDR1 is KGHDR and CDR2 is SFDVKD. This CDR3 comprises 16 residues. CDR3 sequence reads: CATSDLASGNTDTQYF. The CDR3, as DNA: TGTGCCACCAGTGATTTGGCGTCGGGGAACACAGATACGCAGTATTTT.

This clonotype showed up just a few times. The chain links TRBV6-5 to TRBJ1-5, with TRBD1 matching over 9 bases. The ends lost 7 bases at V and 7 bases at J; junction bases unmatched: 11. The CDR3 contains 15 residues. Per the germline V gene, CDR1 is MNHEY and CDR2 is SVGAGI. The CDR3 region has the DNA TGTGCCAGCAACCCAACCGGGACAGGGAGACAGCCCCAGCATTTT. Translation gives CASNPTGTGRQPQHF.

The CDR3 nucleotides read TGTGCCAGCAGTCGAGGGCGGGATGGGAACACTGAAGCTTTCTTT. Amino acids: CASSRGRDGNTEAFF. This chain uses TRBV7-6 with TRBJ1-1, with no clear D. The germline V and J ends were trimmed by 6 bases and 1 base, with 15 bases remaining between them. The germline CDR1 and CDR2 sequences are SGHVS and FNYEAQ. The CDR3 extends over 15 amino acids.

The table lists this clonotype with a count of one. A read error may account for a junction end that differs from germline. The gene calls are TRBV6-5 and TRBJ1-3; D uncertain. This CDR3 contains 18 residues. Germline-derived CDR1 and CDR2 are MNHEY and SVGAGI. The CDR3 protein is CASSYSNGPPSSGNTIYF. CDR3 nucleotide sequence: TGTGCCAGTAGTTACTCGAACGGCCCTCCAAGCTCTGGAAACACCATATATTTT.

The gene calls are TRBV3-1 and TRBJ2-3, with 10 nucleotides matching TRBD2. The V gene end was trimmed by 4 bases and the J gene end by 2 bases; junction bases not matched to a gene: 12. CDR3 length: 18 residues. CDR1 LGHDT and CDR2 YNNKEL come from the germline V gene (reference sequence). The DNA of the CDR3 is TGTGCCAGCAGCCCTCTAGCGGGAGCGAGTTTGGACACAGATACGCAGTATTTT. Its protein product is CASSPLAGASLDTDTQYF.

The chain combines TRBV12-3 or TRBV12-4 with TRBJ2-1; possibly TRBD1 or TRBD2 for D (6 bases each). Trimming left V 6 bases short and J 5 bases short, with 17 bases between. The CDR3 consists of 15 residues. The CDR3 DNA sequence: TGTGCCAGCAGCCCCGGGGGCTCCCGCAACAATGAGCAGTTCTTC. Residues: CASSPGGSRNNEQFF.